This T cell receptor (beta chain) was retrieved from a study of a mutant IDH1 vaccine in newly diagnosed glioma. Study overall: Treatment recipients were 62.5% male and approximately 40% female, and their mean age was around 40 years. Previous care, which was radiotherapy, temozolomide, or both, most often involved both.

V was clipped by 3 bases and J by 7 bases; unmatched bases: 5. Germline V gene sequence: CDR1 GTSNPN, CDR2 SVGIG (reference sequence). The CDR3 extends over 13 amino acids. TCRdb's table, derived via immunoSEQ multiplex PCR, lists solely in-frame clones and lacks some. The sample yields 30,000 to 35,000 clones, about 88% seen once. Time point denoted: baseline, week 1 (first vaccination visit). The treatment: pre-vaccination baseline after standard-of-care therapy. The TCR sequence derives from a woman aged 40 to 49 with glioma. The sequencing here drew on PBMCs, taken from a glioma patient treated with radiotherapy, temozolomide or both. The chain carries TRBV30 and TRBJ2-4, with 8 bases that match TRBD2. The CDR3 region is CAWRVAGRNIQYF. CDR3 DNA: TGTGCCTGGAGAGTAGCGGGACGGAACATTCAGTACTTC.